Presented here are 29 T cell receptor beta chains from one specimen sequenced in a study of blood T cell repertoires in COVID-19. Data came from immunoSEQ multiplex PCR; TCRdb stores just in-frame clones and leaves some out. The sample includes roughly 140,000 clones, 70% to 90% of them seen just once. What was sequenced was peripheral blood. All receptors come from a man aged 55 to 70 with active or convalescent COVID-19.

The chain couples TRBV19 to TRBJ2-7; 10 bases agree with TRBD2. CDR3 length: 14 residues. The V segment lost 6 bases and the J segment 2 bases; nucleotides outside the gene matches: 4. CDR1 and CDR2 from the germline V gene are LNHDA and SQIVND (reference sequence). The CDR3 nucleotides are TGTGCCAGTAGGGGGACTAGCGCTACCTACGAGCAGTACTTC. Protein sequence: CASRGTSATYEQYF.

The rearrangement links TRBV5-4 to TRBJ1-1; 9 bases are a match to TRBD1. CDR1 is SGHNT and CDR2 is YYREEE in the germline V gene (reference sequence). CDR3 length: 15 amino acids. Trimming cost V 4 bases and J 7 bases; bases outside gene matches: 11. CDR3 nucleotide sequence: TGTGCCAGCAGCACTGACAGGGGGTTTTTCGGTGAAGCTTTCTTT. Protein: CASSTDRGFFGEAFF.

The CDR3 is CASSSQASSNSPLHF. CDR3 nucleotides: TGTGCCAGCAGCTCCCAGGCCAGCTCTAATTCACCCCTCCACTTT. The chain couples TRBV7-2 to TRBJ1-6, with D unresolved. The CDR3 extends over 15 amino acids. The germline V gene has CDR1 SGHTA and CDR2 FQGNSA. V shed 4 bases and J shed 6 bases, with 13 bases lying between them.

The chain is built from TRBV7-7 and TRBJ2-1, with 11 bases aligning to TRBD2. CDR1 is SSHAT, CDR2 FNYEAQ, per germline (reference sequence). Trimming took 2 bases from V and 3 from J; bases not matched to a gene: 9. CDR3 length: 18 amino acids. Here the CDR3 reads CASSLIPRTSGHYNEQFF. Written as DNA, the CDR3 is TGTGCCAGCAGCTTAATTCCCCGGACTAGCGGGCACTACAATGAGCAGTTCTTC.

The J gene is TRBJ2-7, the V gene TRBV11-3; 8 nucleotides align to TRBD2. Germline loops: CDR1 SGHNT, CDR2 YENEEA. The V segment lost 3 bases and the J segment 3 bases; nucleotides outside the gene matches: 7. The CDR3 is 15 residues long. Here the CDR3 reads CASSLGSGAGYEQYF. The CDR3 DNA reads as TGTGCCAGCAGCTTGGGTAGCGGGGCCGGCTACGAGCAGTACTTC. The full variable domain, with the rest looked up from reference TRBV11-3 and TRBJ2-7, is EAGVVQSPRYKIIEKKQPVAFWCNPISGHNTLYWYLQNLGQGPELLIRYENEEAVDDSQLPKDRFSAERLKGVDSTLKIQPAELGDSAVYLCASSLGSGAGYEQYFGPGTRLTVT.

V and J are TRBV7-8 and TRBJ2-3; 10 bases are a match to TRBD2. This CDR3 has 14 amino acids. Germline CDR1 is SGHVS and CDR2 is FQNEAQ. V dropped 2 bases and J dropped 4; count of bases not matched to a gene: 0. This CDR3 reads CASSLLAGADTQYF. CDR3 nucleotides: TGTGCCAGCAGCTTACTAGCGGGAGCAGATACGCAGTATTTT. The variable domain in full, completed from reference TRBV7-8 and TRBJ2-3, reads GAGVSQSPRYKVAKRGQDVALRCDPISGHVSLFWYQQALGQGPEFLTYFQNEAQLDKSGLPSDRFFAERPEGSVSTLKIQRTQQEDSAVYLCASSLLAGADTQYFGPGTRLTVL.

J is TRBJ1-2 and V is TRBV30; D is uncertain. The germline gives CDR1 GTSNPN, CDR2 SVGIG (reference sequence). V dropped 5 bases and J dropped 1 base, with 17 bases sitting between them. This CDR3 has 15 amino acids. CDR3 in amino acids: CAWLGARKHNYGYTF. CDR3 in DNA: TGTGCCTGGTTAGGAGCACGGAAGCATAACTATGGCTACACCTTC.

This chain's CDR3 is CASSLANYNEQFF. The CDR3, as DNA: TGTGCCAGCAGCCTAGCTAACTACAATGAGCAGTTCTTC. V and J are TRBV27 and TRBJ2-1; TRBD2 is a possible D gene (5 bases). Germline CDR1 and CDR2: MNHEY and SMNVEV (reference sequence). The CDR3 is made up of 13 amino acids. Trimming took 6 bases from V and 3 from J, leaving 9 bases between them.

V and J are TRBV7-9 and TRBJ1-2, with a weak D call TRBD1 (6 bases). The CDR3 extends over 14 amino acids. Trimming cost V 2 bases and J 3 bases, with 10 bases left between them. CDR1 SEHNR and CDR2 FQNEAQ come from the germline V gene (reference sequence). The DNA for the CDR3 is TGTGCCAGCAGCTTACAGGGGCCCTACTATGGCTACACCTTC. This encodes CASSLQGPYYGYTF.

CDR3: CASSLFTSGRTHNEQFF. The CDR3 DNA follows: TGTGCCAGCAGTTTATTCACTAGCGGGAGAACCCACAATGAGCAGTTCTTC. V and J are TRBV28 and TRBJ2-1, with 11 bases lining up with TRBD2. The ends lost 1 base at V and 5 bases at J; junction bases unmatched: 7. CDR1 MDHEN and CDR2 SYDVKM come from the germline V gene. The CDR3 covers 17 residues.

The chain combines TRBV7-2 with TRBJ1-6, with 7 positions matching TRBD1. The CDR3 is made up of 17 amino acids. Trimming cost V 2 bases and J 6 bases; bases outside gene matches: 10. Germline values: CDR1 SGHTA, CDR2 FQGNSA. This CDR3 reads CASSLIAGQGVNSPLHF. The CDR3 DNA follows: TGTGCCAGCAGCTTAATCGCCGGCCAGGGGGTTAATTCACCCCTCCACTTT.

The sample holds a few counts of this clone. V usage is TRBV3-1 (or the pseudogene TRBV3-2) and J usage is TRBJ1-2; unclear D gene. V was trimmed by 5 bases and J by 8 bases, leaving 18 bases between them. Germline lookup yields CDR1 LGHDT and CDR2 YNNKEL (reference sequence). This CDR3 has 14 residues. The CDR3 region has the DNA TGTGCCAGCAGCTCCCGCCCAGGACTTGGGGGCTACACCTTC. Residues: CASSSRPGLGGYTF.

This clone was counted between two and nine times. V usage is TRBV28 and J usage is TRBJ2-7; 8 bases fit TRBD1. V gave up 5 bases and J gave up 1 base; unmatched junction bases: 19. CDR1 is MDHEN, CDR2 SYDVKM, per germline. This CDR3 region has 19 residues. The CDR3 DNA reads TGTGCCAGCAGTCCTTTACCGGGACAGGTACCTCTCGGGTCCTACGAGCAGTACTTC. Translating it yields CASSPLPGQVPLGSYEQYF.

The genes are TRBV7-2 and TRBJ2-7; possibly TRBD2 for D (5 bases). The CDR3 consists of 14 residues. The germline V and J ends were trimmed by 3 bases and 5 bases, with 14 bases remaining between them. Germline CDR1 is SGHTA and CDR2 is FQGNSA. The chain's CDR3 is CASSFRGLTDEQYF. The CDR3 region has the DNA TGTGCCAGCAGCTTTCGAGGGCTAACGGACGAGCAGTACTTC.

This clone was seen a handful of times. V gene TRBV14 combines with J gene TRBJ1-2; D is possibly TRBD1 (6 bases). The CDR3 is 12 amino acids. Germline CDR1 and CDR2: SGHDN and FVKESK. V lost 4 bases and J 8 bases, leaving 11 bases between the germline ends. CDR3 sequence: CASSLARGGYTF. For the CDR3, the DNA is TGTGCCAGCAGCCTGGCCAGGGGAGGCTACACCTTC.

The V gene is TRBV2, the J gene TRBJ2-2, with 10 bases aligning to TRBD2. This CDR3 is built from 16 residues. With V trimmed by 2 bases and J by 4 bases, 4 bases remained unmatched. Germline assignment: CDR1 SNHLY and CDR2 FYNNEI. Here the CDR3 DNA reads TGTGCCAGCAGTGAAAAGCGACTAGCGGGCACCGGGGAGCTGTTTTTT. Residues: CASSEKRLAGTGELFF.

The rearrangement links TRBV5-1 to TRBJ1-2; D is unresolved. The CDR3 contains 16 residues. V was shortened by 0 bases and J by 4 bases, with 16 bases between the two germline ends. Germline loops: CDR1 SGHRS, CDR2 YFSETQ. CDR3: CASSLVPDNVLYGYTF. The CDR3 DNA reads as TGCGCCAGCAGCTTGGTCCCAGACAACGTTCTCTATGGCTACACCTTC.

This chain uses TRBV5-1 with TRBJ1-1, with 9 bases identical to TRBD1. CDR1 and CDR2 from the germline V gene are SGHRS and YFSETQ. V shed 4 bases, J shed 4 bases, and the junction held 5 bases outside the gene matches. This CDR3 is 14 amino acids long. Here the CDR3 reads CASSGTGTGTEAFF. CDR3 sequence (DNA): TGCGCCAGCAGCGGGACAGGGACTGGCACTGAAGCTTTCTTT.

The genes are TRBV6-2 or TRBV6-3 and TRBJ2-5; D might be TRBD2 (6 bases). Germline CDR1 and CDR2: MNHEY and SVGEGT. Trimming removed 5 bases from V and 2 bases from J, with 12 bases in between. The CDR3 has 14 amino acids. CDR3 sequence (DNA): TGTGCCAGCAGTCGTCCGGGGGTGCAAGAGACCCAGTACTTC. Its protein product is CASSRPGVQETQYF.

The V and J genes are TRBV12-2 and TRBJ2-7; the table assigns TRBD2, which was not confirmed against the DNA. TRBV12-2 is a pseudogene. The CDR3 has 18 residues. DNA of the CDR3: TGTGCAAGTCGCTTAGCGTCGGGACTAGCGGGAGTTTCCTACGAGCAGTACTTC. It translates to CASRLASGLAGVSYEQYF.

This clone appeared a single time. The CDR3 DNA reads TGTGCCAGCAGCCGATTAGCGGGTTACACAGATACGCAGTATTTT. This gives the protein CASSRLAGYTDTQYF. The rearrangement links TRBV5-6 to TRBJ2-3, with 7 bases aligning to TRBD2. The germline V gene has CDR1 SGHDT and CDR2 YYEEEE. This CDR3 is 15 amino acids long. Trimming at V came to 4 bases and at J to 2 bases, leaving 7 bases not matched to a gene.

A single count supports this clone. The chain employs TRBV24-1 and TRBJ2-5; 9 bases fit TRBD2. The germline gives CDR1 KGHDR, CDR2 SFDVKD. J was trimmed by 5 bases and V by 6 bases; bases with no gene match: 12. The CDR3 runs 16 residues. CDR3 nucleotides: TGTGCCACCAGTTGGGGTAGCGGGAGTAAGACGGAGACCCAGTACTTC. It translates to CATSWGSGSKTETQYF.

This chain links TRBV28 with TRBJ2-1, with 9 bases matching TRBD1. The germline V gene has CDR1 MDHEN and CDR2 SYDVKM. This CDR3 is 14 amino acids long. The junction had 11 bases not matched to a gene; V was cut back by 10 bases and J by 7 bases. CDR3 sequence: CAITTGGGPNEQFF. The CDR3 DNA reads as TGTGCCATTACGACAGGGGGAGGTCCAAATGAGCAGTTCTTC.

The gene calls are TRBV23-1 and TRBJ2-5; no clear D gene. TRBV23-1 is noted as an ORF with a role that remains uncertain. Trimming stripped 0 bases from V and 5 bases from J, with 7 bases between. This CDR3 is built from 13 residues. The CDR3, as DNA: TGCGCCAGCAGTCAATCGCACAAGGAGACCCAGTACTTC. Its translation is CASSQSHKETQYF.

The V gene is TRBV7-9, the J gene TRBJ1-6; tentatively, D is TRBD1 (5 bases). The V gene lost 10 bases and the J gene lost 9 bases, with 19 bases spanning the gap. The CDR3 loop spans 14 amino acids. From germline, CDR1 is SEHNR and CDR2 FQNEAQ (reference sequence). CDR3 residues: CATGGVGRASPLHF. CDR3 DNA sequence: TGTGCCACAGGAGGGGTCGGCAGAGCTTCACCCCTCCACTTT.

V and J are TRBV4-2 and TRBJ1-1; D may be TRBD1 (5 bases). The CDR3 spans 17 residues. The V gene's germline CDR1 is LGHNA and CDR2 YNFKEQ. The ends were cut back, 0 bases at V and 0 bases at J, with 14 bases in the middle. The CDR3 nucleotides are TGTGCCAGCAGCCAAGACGCGCCAGGGCAGTTGAACACTGAAGCTTTCTTT. This translates into CASSQDAPGQLNTEAFF.

This clone was observed once. The V call is TRBV7-7, the J call TRBJ2-5; D is perhaps TRBD1 (5 bases). The length of the CDR3 is 14 residues. Germline V gene data show CDR1 as SSHAT and CDR2 as FNYEAQ (reference sequence). The germline V and J ends were trimmed by 3 bases and 7 bases, with 15 bases remaining between them. The DNA for the CDR3 is TGTGCCAGCAGCTTCGACAGTTCCTCCCCGACCCAGTACTTC. Translated: CASSFDSSSPTQYF.

The V and J genes are TRBV7-8 and TRBJ1-2; D is possibly TRBD1 (6 bases). This CDR3 has 16 amino acids. The germline gives CDR1 SGHVS, CDR2 FQNEAQ. V was shortened by 3 bases and J by 0 bases, with 14 bases between the two germline ends. This chain's CDR3 is CASSFTRDTTNYGYTF. The CDR3 coding sequence is TGTGCCAGCAGCTTCACCCGGGACACGACTAACTATGGCTACACCTTC.

The chain joins TRBV28 to TRBJ1-4; D unclear. Between the trimmed V and J ends, which lost 8 bases and 5 bases, there was a span of 15 bases. This CDR3 has 14 residues. Germline CDR1 reads MDHEN; CDR2 reads SYDVKM. In DNA form, the CDR3 reads TGTGCCAGCGCAGGTTCCCTTGGCAATGAAAAACTGTTTTTT. Its protein is CASAGSLGNEKLFF.